Listed below are T cell receptor beta chains from one sample, sequenced in a study of T cells in Graves' hyperthyroidism and ophthalmopathy. TCRdb reanalysed the multiplex PCR reads using MiXCR and keeps one entry per CDR3 protein. This table holds around 300,000 distinct CDR3 sequences, approximately 23% found once. Sequenced: blood. These receptors were taken from a man aged 25 to 45 with Graves' ophthalmopathy. The CDR3 runs from the conserved cysteine through the conserved F or W. D genes are given only for firm matches. Not all rows give a size; the values are once, few, many and, for expanded clones, a class.

CDR3aa,CDR3nt,j_gene,v_gene,d_gene,abundance
CASSLSRYEQYF,TGTGCCAGCAGCTTATCACGATACGAGCAGTACTTC,TRBJ2-7,TRBV13,-,many
CASMVGLNTGELFF,TGTGCCAGCATGGTCGGGTTGAACACCGGGGAGCTGTTTTTT,TRBJ2-2,TRBV27,-,few
CTSSQEEGSRDPETQYF,TGCACCAGCAGCCAAGAGGAGGGCTCCAGGGACCCGGAGACCCAGTACTTC,TRBJ2-5,TRBV4-1,-,-
CASTSEQKQTGELFF,TGTGCCAGCACCTCGGAGCAGAAACAGACCGGGGAGCTGTTTTTT,TRBJ2-2,TRBV28,-,-
CASRQQGTQPQHF,TGTGCCAGCAGACAACAGGGTACTCAGCCCCAGCATTTT,TRBJ1-5,TRBV28,-,few
CASKSRRSNQPQHF,TGTGCCAGCAAGAGCCGGAGGAGCAATCAGCCCCAGCATTTT,TRBJ1-5,TRBV2,-,-
CASSRLDSTEAFF,TGTGCCAGCAGCCGACTTGACAGCACTGAAGCTTTCTTT,TRBJ1-1,TRBV7-6,-,many
CASSLAGSSTDTQYF,TGTGCCAGCAGTTTAGCGGGGAGTTCGACAGATACGCAGTATTTT,TRBJ2-3,TRBV12-3/TRBV12-4,-,many
CASSRAGVNEQFF,TGCGCCAGCAGTAGAGCGGGAGTCAATGAGCAGTTCTTC,TRBJ2-1,TRBV3-1,TRBD2,few
CASSLDPGDDQPQHF,TGTGCCAGCAGCTTAGATCCGGGAGACGATCAGCCCCAGCATTTT,TRBJ1-5,TRBV7-2,-,few
CASSTSGAYEQYF,TGTGCCAGCAGTACTAGCGGGGCCTACGAGCAGTACTTC,TRBJ2-7,TRBV6-5,TRBD2,-
CASSFGQTFEQYF,TGTGCCAGCAGTTTCGGACAGACATTCGAGCAGTACTTC,TRBJ2-7,TRBV12-3/TRBV12-4,-,few
CASSGGQARYGYTF,TGTGCCAGCAGCGGCGGACAGGCCAGATATGGCTACACCTTC,TRBJ1-2,TRBV5-4,TRBD1,few
CASSLRTAGGVGETQYF,TGTGCCAGCAGTCTTCGAACAGCGGGGGGGGTCGGGGAGACCCAGTACTTC,TRBJ2-5,TRBV27,TRBD2,few
CASSTTTGPIGEKLFF,TGTGCCAGCAGCACGACTACAGGGCCCATCGGTGAAAAACTGTTTTTT,TRBJ1-4,TRBV9,-,-
CATSERAGGDTQYF,TGTGCCACCAGTGAGCGCGCAGGGGGAGATACGCAGTATTTT,TRBJ2-3,TRBV24-1,TRBD1,-
CASRGFWDRRGATYNEQFF,TGTGCCAGTAGAGGTTTCTGGGATAGGAGGGGCGCTACCTACAATGAGCAGTTCTTC,TRBJ2-1,TRBV19,-,few
CASSGQTADTQYF,TGTGCCAGCTCCGGACAGACCGCAGATACGCAGTATTTT,TRBJ2-3,TRBV12-3/TRBV12-4,-,-
CASSSGAGRNTEAFF,TGTGCCAGCAGTTCGGGGGCGGGACGTAACACTGAAGCTTTCTTT,TRBJ1-1,TRBV27,-,-
CANTAGTGGPEQYF,TGTGCCAACACGGCCGGGACAGGGGGTCCCGAGCAGTACTTC,TRBJ2-7,TRBV28,TRBD1,-
CATSRDTGRKDTQYF,TGTGCCACCAGCAGAGACACCGGGAGGAAGGATACGCAGTATTTT,TRBJ2-3,TRBV15,TRBD2,few
CASSTLGSTDTQYF,TGTGCCAGCTCGACCCTCGGGAGCACAGATACGCAGTATTTT,TRBJ2-3,TRBV18,-,many
CASSPVRGATYEQYF,TGTGCCAGCAGCCCCGTTCGGGGGGCCACCTACGAGCAGTACTTC,TRBJ2-7,TRBV7-2,-,few
CASSFSGASYEQYF,TGTGCCAGCAGTTTTTCAGGGGCCTCCTACGAGCAGTACTTC,TRBJ2-7,TRBV12-3/TRBV12-4,-,many
CASSQWGRGYQETQYF,TGTGCCAGCAGCCAATGGGGCAGGGGTTACCAAGAGACCCAGTACTTC,TRBJ2-5,TRBV14,-,few
CASSEARLAGVADTQYF,TGTGCCAGCAGTGAAGCGAGGCTAGCGGGAGTGGCAGATACGCAGTATTTT,TRBJ2-3,TRBV6-1,TRBD2,-
CASRAKPGGTEAFF,TGTGCCAGTAGGGCTAAACCAGGGGGAACTGAAGCTTTCTTT,TRBJ1-1,TRBV19,TRBD1,once
CASSLSLPQFGNTIYF,TGTGCCAGCAGCTTAAGCTTACCGCAATTCGGAAACACCATATATTTT,TRBJ1-3,TRBV7-9,-,few
CSARAPEGSYEQYF,TGCAGTGCTAGAGCCCCAGAGGGGTCCTACGAGCAGTACTTC,TRBJ2-7,TRBV20-1,-,-
CASSRSGTLGNTIYF,TGTGCCAGCAGCCGGAGCGGGACACTTGGAAACACCATATATTTT,TRBJ1-3,TRBV9,-,few
CSVEDLQGETQYF,TGCAGCGTTGAAGATCTGCAGGGTGAGACCCAGTACTTC,TRBJ2-5,TRBV29-1,-,-
CASSVRDKPYEQYF,TGTGCCAGCAGCGTGAGGGACAAACCCTACGAGCAGTACTTC,TRBJ2-7,TRBV9,-,-
CASSPSPGSNQPQHF,TGTGCCAGCAGCCCTTCTCCGGGGTCCAATCAGCCCCAGCATTTT,TRBJ1-5,TRBV3-1,-,few
CVSSLGGFNSPLHF,TGTGTCAGCAGCTTAGGAGGGTTTAATTCACCCCTCCACTTT,TRBJ1-6,TRBV11-3,-,-
CASSHTGPINQPQHF,TGTGCCAGCAGCCATACAGGTCCAATTAATCAGCCCCAGCATTTT,TRBJ1-5,TRBV7-9,-,few
CASSLARGVGEKLFF,TGTGCCAGCAGCTTAGCGCGGGGGGTGGGAGAAAAACTGTTTTTT,TRBJ1-4,TRBV7-2,-,-
CASSLYGRETQYF,TGTGCCAGCAGCTTATACGGTCGGGAGACCCAGTACTTC,TRBJ2-5,TRBV7-3,-,few
CASSLIAGGPGELFF,TGTGCCAGCAGCTTAATCGCGGGAGGGCCCGGGGAGCTGTTTTTT,TRBJ2-2,TRBV7-8,TRBD2,few
CASSRSGPFFTGELFF,TGTGCCAGCAGCAGAAGCGGGCCCTTTTTCACCGGGGAGCTGTTTTTT,TRBJ2-2,TRBV5-6,-,many
CASSLGTGGAQTQYF,TGCGCCAGCAGCTTGGGGACAGGGGGCGCCCAGACCCAGTACTTC,TRBJ2-5,TRBV5-1,TRBD1,-
CSARGQGAGGVYYEQYF,TGCAGTGCTAGAGGACAGGGGGCGGGGGGGGTTTACTACGAGCAGTACTTC,TRBJ2-7,TRBV20-1,-,few
CAWSVWREMKQFF,TGTGCCTGGAGTGTCTGGCGGGAGATGAAGCAGTTCTTC,TRBJ2-1,TRBV30,TRBD2,-
CASSLKDTDTQYF,TGTGCCAGCAGTTTAAAAGACACAGATACGCAGTATTTT,TRBJ2-3,TRBV27,-,few
CASTSILRGSRRDGSSYNEQFF,TGTGCCAGCACTTCGATTCTAAGGGGATCAAGGAGGGATGGGTCCTCCTACAATGAGCAGTTCTTC,TRBJ2-1,TRBV28,-,-
CATSEGGVRYGYTF,TGTGCCACCAGTGAGGGGGGGGTCCGGTATGGCTACACCTTC,TRBJ1-2,TRBV24-1,-,-
CASIGTNSNTGELFF,TGTGCCAGTATCGGGACTAACTCGAACACCGGGGAGCTGTTTTTT,TRBJ2-2,TRBV19,TRBD2,-
CASSWGGNNEQFF,TGCGCCAGCAGCTGGGGGGGGAACAATGAGCAGTTCTTC,TRBJ2-1,TRBV5-1,TRBD2,-
CASSPGRRGWNEQFF,TGTGCCAGCAGCCCGGGGAGACGAGGGTGGAATGAGCAGTTCTTC,TRBJ2-1,TRBV11-1,-,few
CASSWDRGQTQYF,TGTGCCAGCAGCTGGGACAGGGGTCAGACCCAGTACTTC,TRBJ2-5,TRBV28,TRBD1,few
CSASSRGQGHEQFF,TGCAGTGCTAGCTCGAGGGGACAGGGACATGAGCAGTTCTTC,TRBJ2-1,TRBV20-1,TRBD1,-
CASWGGAGQPQHF,TGTGCCAGCTGGGGGGGGGCAGGGCAGCCCCAGCATTTT,TRBJ1-5,TRBV7-3,-,once
CASSFIAVQSEQFF,TGTGCCAGCAGCTTTATTGCGGTACAAAGTGAGCAGTTCTTC,TRBJ2-1,TRBV11-3,-,many
CASSSRLDTSYEQYF,TGTGCCAGCAGCTCAAGACTAGATACCTCCTACGAGCAGTACTTC,TRBJ2-7,TRBV11-2,-,many